The clone carrying this T cell receptor (beta chain) was found many times. Its antigen is still unknown. The sample comes from a study of CD8 T cells in ankylosing spondylitis. Preparation of TCR beta libraries was done by quantitative 5'-RACE with molecular barcodes. TCRdb called the 5' RACE reads again in MiXCR, with one record for every CDR3 protein. The repertoire consists of around 770,000 distinct CDR3 sequences, with around 19% occurring once and the leading ten covering over 15%. General study points: Seemingly distinctive of ankylosing spondylitis blood was a TCR beta motif formed by eight highly homologous variants. In ankylosing spondylitis patients, matched synovial fluid reportedly showed significant enrichment of disease-linked clones.

The receptor was derived from a male donor with ankylosing spondylitis. Sequencing was carried out using blood, either unsorted or a sorted T cell fraction (not recorded which).

The chain's CDR3 is CASSPSGMETQYF. CDR3 sequence (DNA): TGCGCCAGCAGTCCCTCGGGGATGGAGACCCAGTACTTC. The chain recombines TRBV5-1 with TRBJ2-5; D may be TRBD2 (5 bases). V lost 5 bases and J lost 5, with 13 bases in between. Germline lookup yields CDR1 SGHRS and CDR2 YFSETQ. This CDR3 is 13 amino acids long.